This TCR beta chain was observed in a study of T cells in Graves' hyperthyroidism and ophthalmopathy (dated by TCRdb to the late 2010s). Describing the broader study: Peripheral blood samples were taken at the time of initial diagnosis, prior to any treatment. To identify TCR V-J signatures that set the groups apart, the researchers used a discovery cohort of 100 or so patients, made up of under 45 with Graves' ophthalmopathy and 57 with stable Graves' hyperthyroidism. Prospective prediction of ophthalmopathy was tested in an independent validation cohort of 18 hyperthyroidism patients and approximately 17 patients who later progressed to ophthalmopathy. The approximately 100 discovery patients were randomly divided into training and test sets at a 7:3 ratio. Thyroid tissue and blood T-cell repertoires from about 6 Graves' hyperthyroidism patients were also compared in the study. After blood sampling, hyperthyroidism patients were treated with methimazole at a starting dose of 30 mg daily, and ophthalmopathy patients were treated with high-dose intravenous methylprednisolone. The paper describes TCR Vbeta CDR3 sequencing of 120 to 150 peripheral blood samples, made up of approximately 40 ophthalmopathy patients, roughly 80 hyperthyroidism patients and roughly 17 progressor patients.

The TCR beta CDR3 regions were amplified from RNA transcripts. The first round of RT-PCR for the TCR CDR3 was performed with the HTBI primer set and the Qiagen OneStep RT-PCR kit. Libraries were constructed in a second round of multiplex PCR, after which size selection and purification were performed. Libraries were sequenced paired-end with 100 bp reads on an Illumina HiSeq2000. In the source study's methods: SOAPnuke was used to process the raw data, removing reads that contained adapters or uncalled bases, had a mean Phred below 15, or lacked an exact match to the constant primer or identifier. COPE v1.2.5 was used to merge the high-quality paired reads, and each unique nucleotide sequence was defined as a clonotype. MiTCR v1.1 was used to align clonotypes to the IMGT TRBV, TRBD and TRBJ reference segments. The analysis was restricted to V-J combinations with a frequency above 0.0001, which together covered about 99% of the repertoires. A TCS score was defined as the ratio between F50 (clonal expansion) and ExV (chaos), using BLOSUM62-based TCRdist between CDR3 peptides within each V-J. Welch's t-statistics and random forest reduced 450 to 600 V-J features to 13, which were used in a naive Bayes classifier (R e1071). The public reads were reprocessed in TCRdb via fastp at Q25 and MiXCR, keeping in-frame beta chains. Rows merge per CDR3 protein into single entries with the most common DNA and genes. The V and J calls shown here were made by TCRdb, not taken from the authors' results. Counted in this sample were some 350,000 distinct CDR3 sequences; over 12% of them appeared once. 15% to 20% of the sample goes to the ten largest clones.

Paper-wide results and their limitations: Most expanded thyroid clonotypes (frequency above 0.001) were also detected in blood, a finding suggesting that blood repertoires may reflect thyroid immune responses. Ophthalmopathy was separated from stable hyperthyroidism by a 13 V-J signature model, with about 88% sensitivity and around 81% specificity obtained in cross-validation and 80%/75% obtained in testing. Sample size was not statistically predetermined, and investigators were not blinded to group allocation. During validation, the model predicted progression to ophthalmopathy a median of roughly six months ahead of onset, with 70.59% sensitivity and about 72% specificity.

Termini included, the CDR3 measures 8 amino acids. On this clonotype itself: Its antigen has not been determined. In this CDR3 the conserved last residue, phenylalanine or tryptophan, is missing, so a read error is likely. It is unclear where the CDR3 begins or ends on the DNA, so no DNA is shown, and the CDR3 is as TCRdb lists it.

Ophthalmopathy patients had moderately to severely active disease, Clinical Activity Score of at least 3, NOSPECS grade of at least 4, and duration under 3 months. Any patient with an uncontrolled infection, another autoimmune disease, pregnancy or lactation was excluded. Diagnoses were established on the basis of clinical symptoms, serum thyroxine and TRAb, thyroid ultrasound, and orbital computed tomography. PBMCs were isolated from approximately 10 ml of fresh peripheral blood by Ficoll-Paque density gradient centrifugation. Total RNA was extracted using Trizol reagent, and RNA quality was assessed on an Agilent 2100 Bioanalyzer.

The rearranged chain carries TRBV12-3 or TRBV12-4 and TRBJ2-6; the table's D gene call, TRBD2, was not cross checked with the DNA. This sequence originates from a woman in her sixties with Graves' ophthalmopathy. Sample: blood. The CDR3 corresponds to CASSFLAG.